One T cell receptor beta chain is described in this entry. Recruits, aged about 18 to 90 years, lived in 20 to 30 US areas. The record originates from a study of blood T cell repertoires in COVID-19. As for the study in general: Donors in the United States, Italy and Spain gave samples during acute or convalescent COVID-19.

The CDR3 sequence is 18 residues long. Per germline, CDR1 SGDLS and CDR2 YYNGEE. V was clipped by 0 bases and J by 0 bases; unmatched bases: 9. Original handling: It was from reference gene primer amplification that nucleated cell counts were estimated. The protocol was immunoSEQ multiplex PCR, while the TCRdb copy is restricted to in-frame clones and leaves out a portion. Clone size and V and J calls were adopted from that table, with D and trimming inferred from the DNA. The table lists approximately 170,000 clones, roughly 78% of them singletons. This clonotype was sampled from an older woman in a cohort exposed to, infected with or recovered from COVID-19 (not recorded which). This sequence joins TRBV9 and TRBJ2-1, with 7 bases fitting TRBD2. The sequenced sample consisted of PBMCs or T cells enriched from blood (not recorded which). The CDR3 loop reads CASSVGGSGLVSYNEQFF. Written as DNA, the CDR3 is TGTGCCAGCAGCGTAGGAGGGAGCGGACTAGTCTCCTACAATGAGCAGTTCTTC.